This T cell receptor beta chain was obtained from a study of CD8+CD57+ T cells in acquired aplastic anemia. About the study: Mean DNA quantity obtained from sorted CD4+ and CD8+ cells was about 3 ug. Healthy donor CD4+ samples were sequenced to a depth that averaged about 10.8 million reads.

A word on this clonotype: The antigen remains unidentified.

The V and J ends lost 5 bases and 0 bases, in that order; junction bases with no gene match: 3. CDR3 size: 13 residues. CDR1 DFQATT and CDR2 SNEGSKA come from the germline V gene (reference sequence). The study, taken as a whole, reports: CD8+ Simpson's diversity in patients was not significantly different from that in controls. In common between the patients and the controls were some 29 CD8+ CDR3 sequences.

The template for TCR beta VDJ and CDR3 sequence profiling was genomic DNA. TCRdb independently ran MiXCR on the reads; one entry per CDR3 protein. Here the sample spans 150,000 to 200,000 distinct CDR3 sequences, roughly 63% being singletons. This receptor was obtained from a human donor in good health. This chain connects TRBV20-1 to TRBJ1-1; 7 bases agree with TRBD1. The specimen was sorted CD4+, CD8+, or CD8+CD57+ T cells (not recorded which) from PBMCs. The CDR3 loop is CSAYDRVNTEAFF. For the CDR3, the DNA is TGCAGTGCTTACGACAGGGTGAACACTGAAGCTTTCTTT.